The 5 T cell receptor beta chains presented below share a single source sample, sequenced in a study of blood T cell repertoires in COVID-19. This table comes from immunoSEQ multiplex PCR, and its TCRdb copy is limited to in-frame clones, with some not included. The data show some 150,000 clones, about four fifths seen once. The sequenced material came from peripheral blood. Every receptor here comes from a human donor with acute or convalescent COVID-19. The donor label of this sample is uncertain.

This clone was picked up one time. The V call is TRBV7-9, the J call TRBJ1-1; D perhaps matches TRBD1 (5 bases). V lost 5 bases, J lost 5 bases, and 18 bases lay in between. This CDR3 contains 15 residues. CDR1 is SEHNR, CDR2 FQNEAQ, per germline (reference sequence). CDR3 DNA sequence: TGTGCCAGCAGCCTAGTAAAGGGGCTCGGTACTGAAGCTTTCTTT. Translated: CASSLVKGLGTEAFF.

V gene TRBV3-1 (or the pseudogene TRBV3-2) combines with J gene TRBJ1-5; 9 bases are a match to TRBD1. The CDR3 is made up of 16 amino acids. The V and J ends lost 3 bases and 7 bases, in that order; junction bases with no gene match: 10. CDR1 is LGHDT, CDR2 YNNKEL, per germline (reference sequence). CDR3 in amino acids: CASSQGGQGLRQPQHF. The CDR3 nucleotides are TGTGCCAGCAGCCAGGGGGGACAGGGCCTACGCCAGCCCCAGCATTTT.

This chain connects TRBV3-1 (or the pseudogene TRBV3-2) to TRBJ2-3, with D possibly being TRBD2 (5 bases). The CDR3 loop spans 14 amino acids. Germline V gene lookup returns CDR1 LGHDT and CDR2 YNNKEL (reference sequence). V was clipped by 0 bases and J by 7 bases, with 11 bases between them. The CDR3 here is CASSQDRTLNTQYF. CDR3 in DNA: TGTGCCAGCAGCCAAGATCGGACTCTTAATACGCAGTATTTT.

The V call is TRBV19, the J call TRBJ2-4; TRBD1 matches at 11 bases. CDR1 is LNHDA, CDR2 SQIVND, per germline (reference sequence). J was trimmed by 0 bases and V by 7 bases; bases with no gene match: 14. The CDR3 sequence is 19 residues long. CDR3 protein: CASTAGTGGSKLAKNIQYF. The CDR3 region has the DNA TGTGCCAGTACCGCCGGGACAGGGGGTAGCAAACTAGCCAAAAACATTCAGTACTTC.

V is TRBV19 and J is TRBJ2-3; 8 bases match TRBD1. Germline V gene data show CDR1 as LNHDA and CDR2 as SQIVND (reference sequence). This CDR3 comprises 15 residues. V lost 5 bases to trimming and J lost 1 base; unmatched junction nucleotides: 5. The CDR3 reads CASSFGRGRTDTQYF. For the CDR3, the DNA is TGTGCCAGTAGTTTCGGCAGGGGGCGCACAGATACGCAGTATTTT. Drawing the rest from reference TRBV19 and TRBJ2-3, the complete variable domain is DGGITQSPKYLFRKEGQNVTLSCEQNLNHDAMYWYRQDPGQGLRLIYYSQIVNDFQKGDIAEGYSVSREKKESFPLTVTSAQKNPTAFYLCASSFGRGRTDTQYFGPGTRLTVL.